These 20 T cell receptor beta chains originate from one sample sequenced in a study of radiotherapy plus CTLA-4 blockade in lung cancer. Libraries were prepared by immunoSEQ multiplex PCR; TCRdb keeps only in-frame clonotypes and omits some of them. The sample consists of roughly 63,000 clones, around 74% of them appearing once. The sequences come from peripheral blood, collected from a patient treated with radiotherapy plus ipilimumab. Receptor source: a human donor with non-small cell lung cancer whose response to radiotherapy plus ipilimumab could not be evaluated.

V is TRBV30 and J is TRBJ1-1; no clear D gene. V was trimmed by 0 bases and J by 1 base, leaving 9 bases between them. Germline-derived CDR1 and CDR2 are GTSNPN and SVGIG (reference sequence). There are 14 residues in the CDR3. The CDR3 bases are TGTGCCTGGAGTGTGGGAGGGCCGAACACTGAAGCTTTCTTT. This encodes CAWSVGGPNTEAFF.

The chain employs TRBV5-6 and TRBJ2-3; D might be TRBD1 (6 bases). Trimming removed 0 bases from V and 4 bases from J, with 12 bases in between. This CDR3 has 15 residues. Germline CDR1 SGHDT, CDR2 YYEEEE. CDR3 region: CASSLAGQNADTQYF. In nucleotides, the CDR3 is TGTGCCAGCAGCTTGGCCGGACAGAACGCAGATACGCAGTATTTT.

V and J are TRBV30 and TRBJ2-7, with 8 bases fitting TRBD2. This CDR3 spans 15 amino acids. Germline V gene sequence: CDR1 GTSNPN, CDR2 SVGIG (reference sequence). The ends lost 0 bases at V and 3 bases at J; junction bases unmatched: 7. CDR3 loop: CAWSVGDSGIYEQYF. In nucleotides, the CDR3 is TGTGCCTGGAGTGTAGGGGATAGCGGGATCTACGAGCAGTACTTC.

This clone was seen a single time. This sequence joins TRBV5-4 and TRBJ2-1, with a possible D match to TRBD1 (6 bases). Germline CDR1 and CDR2: SGHNT and YYREEE (reference sequence). V was shortened by 4 bases and J by 4 bases, with 9 bases between the two germline ends. This CDR3 spans 13 amino acids. The CDR3 is CASSTGQYNEQFF. In nucleotides, the CDR3 is TGTGCCAGCAGCACCGGACAGTACAATGAGCAGTTCTTC.

The chain uses TRBV13 and TRBJ2-7; possible D gene TRBD2, 5 bases. Germline CDR1 PRHDT, CDR2 FYEKMQ (reference sequence). This CDR3 is 13 amino acids long. The V end lost 5 bases, the J end lost 2 bases, and 10 bases lay between the germline ends. CDR3 bases: TGTGCCAGCAGCACTAGACAAACCTACGAGCAGTACTTC. Translating it yields CASSTRQTYEQYF.

The V call is TRBV6-1, the J call TRBJ1-5; TRBD1 matches at 9 bases. The CDR3 length is 16 residues. Germline V lookup: CDR1 MNHNS, CDR2 SASEGT. J was trimmed by 5 bases and V by 3 bases; bases with no gene match: 8. The CDR3: CASSEKGQGIDQPQHF. CDR3 DNA sequence: TGTGCCAGCAGTGAGAAGGGACAGGGAATTGATCAGCCCCAGCATTTT.

This chain links TRBV6-5 with TRBJ1-5, with TRBD1 identical over 7 bases. Germline V gene lookup returns CDR1 MNHEY and CDR2 SVGAGI. CDR3 length equals 12 residues. V dropped 9 bases and J dropped 4; count of bases not matched to a gene: 3. CDR3 DNA: TGTGCCAGTAGGACAGGTAATCAGCCCCAGCATTTT. Translation gives CASRTGNQPQHF.

The chain carries TRBV27 and TRBJ2-2; D call uncertain. Germline V CDR1 and CDR2: MNHEY, SMNVEV (reference sequence). The V end lost 6 bases, the J end lost 5 bases, and 13 bases lay between the germline ends. The CDR3 has 14 residues. DNA for the CDR3: TGTGCCAGCAGATATAGTTCGGAGACCGGGGAGCTGTTTTTT. It specifies CASRYSSETGELFF.

The chain uses TRBV2 and TRBJ2-7; TRBD1 aligns across 9 bases. V gave up 6 bases and J gave up 1 base; unmatched junction bases: 7. The CDR3 is made up of 15 amino acids. CDR1 and CDR2 from the germline V gene are SNHLY and FYNNEI. CDR3 protein: CASRVDRGRSYEQYF. DNA for the CDR3: TGTGCCAGCAGGGTAGACAGGGGGAGATCCTACGAGCAGTACTTC.

The V and J genes are TRBV5-1 and TRBJ1-2; D is undetermined. Trimming removed 1 base at V and 5 bases at J, with 15 bases between. The CDR3 is made up of 15 amino acids. Germline CDR1 reads SGHRS; CDR2 reads YFSETQ. CDR3: CASSLNPGVEYGYTF. In DNA form, the CDR3 reads TGCGCCAGCAGCTTGAATCCGGGAGTGGAGTATGGCTACACCTTC.

J is TRBJ1-2 and V is TRBV6-5; 8 bases match TRBD1. The germline V gene encodes CDR1 MNHEY and CDR2 SVGAGI. V dropped 6 bases and J dropped 4; count of bases not matched to a gene: 7. The CDR3 consists of 14 residues. The CDR3 nucleotides are TGTGCCAGCAGCCCGGGACAGGACCGCTATGGCTACACCTTC. It codes for CASSPGQDRYGYTF.

This clone was recorded only once. The chain combines TRBV7-9 with TRBJ2-4, with D possibly being TRBD2 (6 bases). The length of the CDR3 is 14 residues. Germline V lookup: CDR1 SEHNR, CDR2 FQNEAQ (reference sequence). V was cut by 5 bases and J by 3 bases, with 11 bases left in between. The CDR3 DNA reads TGTGCCAGCAGCGGCGGGGAGGACAAAAACATTCAGTACTTC. It specifies CASSGGEDKNIQYF.

This chain uses TRBV9 with TRBJ2-5; the match to TRBD2 covers 10 bases. This CDR3 is built from 16 residues. V lost 0 bases to trimming and J lost 1 base; unmatched junction nucleotides: 3. The germline V gene encodes CDR1 SGDLS and CDR2 YYNGEE. The CDR3 loop reads CASSVGTSGRQETQYF. The DNA of the CDR3 is TGTGCCAGCAGCGTAGGGACTAGCGGACGCCAAGAGACCCAGTACTTC.

The chain's CDR3 is CASSPRERGVPYEQYF. The CDR3 DNA is TGTGCCAGCAGCCCCCGGGAGCGGGGGGTTCCCTACGAGCAGTACTTC. The chain combines TRBV7-2 with TRBJ2-7, with TRBD2 identical over 9 bases. With 5 bases clipped from V and 2 bases from J, the junction kept 10 bases outside the gene matches. This CDR3 has 16 residues. From germline, CDR1 is SGHTA and CDR2 FQGNSA.

To note about this clone: At one boundary the junction diverges from the germline segment, which might be a read error. The CDR3 sequence: CARSVWGLAGMYEQYF. The CDR3 DNA sequence: TGTGCCCGGAGTGTTTGGGGACTAGCGGGAATGTACGAGCAGTACTTC. V gene TRBV30 combines with J gene TRBJ2-5; 13 nucleotides agree with TRBD2. The J call may be faulty, since TRBJ2-7 better matches the DNA end. Germline assignment: CDR1 GTSNPN and CDR2 SVGIG (reference sequence). There are 16 residues in the CDR3.

The chain links TRBV27 to TRBJ2-5, with a possible D match to TRBD1 (5 bases). The J call may be wrong; the DNA end is better matched by TRBJ2-7. Looked up from germline, CDR1 is MNHEY and CDR2 is SMNVEV (reference sequence). This CDR3 has 14 amino acids. The CDR3 sequence: CASSLQGAEYEQYF. The CDR3 coding sequence is TGTGCCAGCAGTTTACAAGGGGCCGAGTACGAGCAGTACTTC.

This chain links TRBV28 with TRBJ2-3; 10 bases match TRBD1. This CDR3 is built from 15 residues. CDR1 MDHEN and CDR2 SYDVKM come from the germline V gene. With V trimmed by 6 bases and J by 0 bases, 3 bases remained unmatched. The DNA for the CDR3 is TGTGCCAGCAGGGACAGGGGGTTGAGCACAGATACGCAGTATTTT. Translating gives CASRDRGLSTDTQYF. The whole variable domain, remainder taken from reference TRBV28 and TRBJ2-3, is DVKVTQSSRYLVKRTGEKVFLECVQDMDHENMFWYRQDPGLGLRLIYFSYDVKMKEKGDIPEGYSVSREKKERFSLILESASTNQTSMYLCASRDRGLSTDTQYFGPGTRLTVL.

CDR3 in DNA: TGTGCCAGCTCCGGGGCGGCAGGGGGACTCTACGAGCAGTACTTC. It encodes CASSGAAGGLYEQYF. The V and J genes are TRBV18 and TRBJ2-7; D is perhaps TRBD1 (7 bases). The CDR3 is made up of 15 amino acids. In germline, CDR1 is KGHSH, CDR2 LQKENI. Trimming shortened V by 6 bases and J by 3 bases, and 18 bases separated the two germline ends.

This chain connects TRBV5-5 to TRBJ2-7; 8 nucleotides agree with TRBD2. This CDR3 has 16 amino acids. Germline CDR1 SGHKS, CDR2 YYEKEE (reference sequence). Unmatched junction bases numbered 10, after V lost 1 base and J lost 4 bases. The CDR3 protein is CASSLTATSGSYEQYF. The CDR3 nucleotides are TGTGCCAGCAGCTTGACCGCTACTAGCGGAAGTTACGAGCAGTACTTC.

The chain's CDR3 is CASSWAGTQYF. The CDR3 nucleotides are TGTGCCAGCAGCTGGGCGGGGACCCAGTACTTC. This sequence joins TRBV5-6 and TRBJ2-5; a possible D gene is TRBD2 (5 bases). There are 11 residues in the CDR3. Deletions cut 3 bases from V and 7 bases from J, with 7 bases between. Germline-derived CDR1 and CDR2 are SGHDT and YYEEEE.